This T cell receptor beta chain was documented in a study of T cell changes during pregnancy in multiple sclerosis. V shed 8 bases, J shed 6 bases, and the junction held 13 bases outside the gene matches. Germline CDR1 MNHNY, CDR2 SVGAGI (reference sequence). The CDR3 totals 15 residues. The repertoire was sequenced with immunoSEQ multiplex PCR; TCRdb's copy has only in-frame clones and lacks some. The sample holds over 75,000 clones; almost 95% are singletons and the top ten take roughly 3%. The source is a female donor with multiple sclerosis, enrolled in a pregnancy study. The J gene is TRBJ2-4, the V gene TRBV6-6; 7 bases fit TRBD2. Specimen: peripheral blood, collected in the first trimester of pregnancy. This CDR3 is CASGRLAGYGNIQYF. The CDR3 DNA reads TGTGCCAGCGGCCGTTTAGCGGGTTATGGAAACATTCAGTACTTC.